One sample yielded the 21 T cell receptor beta chains listed below, sequenced in a study of T cells in Graves' hyperthyroidism and ophthalmopathy. There were TCR beta CDR3 regions amplified from RNA transcripts. HTBI primers were employed in a first-round RT-PCR of the TCR CDR3. TCRdb reanalysed the multiplex PCR reads using MiXCR and keeps one entry per CDR3 protein. In the table there are around 350,000 distinct CDR3 sequences, 15% to 20% of which are singletons. The sample taken for sequencing was blood. These receptors came from a woman aged 18 to 35 with Graves' hyperthyroidism.

V and J are TRBV18 and TRBJ2-5, with a tentative D call TRBD1 (5 bases). The germline V gene encodes CDR1 KGHSH and CDR2 LQKENI. V dropped 6 bases and J dropped 2 bases, with 13 bases sitting between them. This CDR3 region has 14 residues. The CDR3 loop reads CASSTRAYQETQYF. The CDR3 bases are TGTGCCAGCTCTACCAGGGCATATCAAGAGACCCAGTACTTC.

At least ten counts were recorded for this clonotype. The rearrangement links TRBV7-9 to TRBJ1-5, with D hard to call. The CDR3 covers 12 residues. Trimming took off 4 bases at V and 6 bases at J, with 7 bases between the two ends. The germline V gene has CDR1 SEHNR and CDR2 FQNEAQ (reference sequence). The CDR3 DNA reads TGTGCCAGCAGCTCCGATTTTCAGCCCCAGCATTTT. As protein: CASSSDFQPQHF.

The chain links TRBV11-3 to TRBJ2-4; 8 positions match TRBD2. The ends lost 2 bases at V and 5 bases at J; junction bases unmatched: 8. CDR1 is SGHNT, CDR2 YENEEA, per germline. The CDR3 loop spans 16 amino acids. The CDR3 DNA sequence: TGTGCCAGCAGCTTAAGGCCCTCGGGAGGGCAAAACATTCAGTACTTC. It encodes CASSLRPSGGQNIQYF.

This chain uses TRBV11-2 with TRBJ1-1; D not certain. The CDR3 contains 13 residues. V was cut by 5 bases and J by 5 bases, with 12 bases left in between. Looked up from germline, CDR1 is SGHAT and CDR2 is FQNNGV. CDR3 in amino acids: CASSITPGTEAFF. CDR3 nucleotide sequence: TGTGCCAGCAGCATCACGCCCGGAACTGAAGCTTTCTTT.

At least ten counts were recorded for this clonotype. This chain links TRBV30 with TRBJ1-1; the D gene is possibly TRBD1 (5 bases). This CDR3 spans 13 amino acids. Germline loops: CDR1 GTSNPN, CDR2 SVGIG (reference sequence). Trimming removed 3 bases at V and 4 bases at J, with 12 bases between. CDR3 in amino acids: CAWRGRGFTEAFF. CDR3 DNA: TGTGCCTGGAGGGGACGGGGCTTCACTGAAGCTTTCTTT.

This clonotype showed up many times. V is TRBV4-1 and J is TRBJ1-1; 9 bases line up with TRBD1. With V trimmed by 4 bases and J by 11 bases, 8 bases remained unmatched. The germline CDR1 and CDR2 sequences are MGHRA and YSYEKL. CDR3 length equals 13 residues. CDR3: CASSRPGQGAAFF. The CDR3, as DNA: TGCGCCAGCAGCCGACCGGGACAGGGAGCGGCTTTCTTT.

This rearrangement joins TRBV12-3 or TRBV12-4 to TRBJ1-1; D possibly corresponds to TRBD1 (5 bases). The CDR3 sequence is 13 residues long. Deletions cut 6 bases from V and 4 bases from J, with 12 bases between. CDR3 sequence reads: CASRWGDGTEAFF. The CDR3 bases are TGTGCCAGCAGGTGGGGGGACGGCACTGAAGCTTTCTTT.

This clonotype was seen at least ten times. The chain recombines TRBV6-2 or TRBV6-3 with TRBJ1-2; D is perhaps TRBD1 (6 bases). In germline, CDR1 is MNHEY, CDR2 SVGEGT. The CDR3 is 15 amino acids. V lost 0 bases and J 5 bases, leaving 13 bases between the germline ends. CDR3 protein: CASSYSSGGGYGYTF. The DNA of the CDR3 is TGTGCCAGCAGTTACTCATCGGGGGGCGGATATGGCTACACCTTC.

This clonotype was found many times. In DNA, the CDR3 is TGTGCCAGCAGCCCCGGGTCAAGCTCCTACGAGCAGTACTTC. This sequence encodes CASSPGSSSYEQYF. The J gene is TRBJ2-7, the V gene TRBV7-9; no reliable D call. Trimming removed 5 bases from V and 0 bases from J, with 11 bases in between. Germline V lookup: CDR1 SEHNR, CDR2 FQNEAQ (reference sequence). This CDR3 region has 14 residues.

There are many counts of this clonotype. The junction does not match germline at one end; this may be a read error. The V gene is TRBV28, the J gene TRBJ1-5; D is possibly TRBD1 (5 bases). Germline V lookup: CDR1 MDHEN, CDR2 SYDVKM. This CDR3 region has 14 residues. The CDR3 here is CASSFVGPNQLQHF. The CDR3 bases are TGTGCCAGCAGTTTTGTGGGGCCCAATCAGCTCCAGCATTTT. The full variable domain, in which reference TRBV28 and TRBJ1-5 provide the parts outside the CDR3, is DVKVTQSSRYLVKRTGEKVFLECVQDMDHENMFWYRQDPGLGLRLIYFSYDVKMKEKGDIPEGYSVSREKKERFSLILESASTNQTSMYLCASSFVGPNQLQHFGDGTRLSIL.

This clonotype has a count of ten or more. The junction shows a germline mismatch at one end, possibly a read error. The chain employs TRBV7-7 and TRBJ2-7, with 10 bases that match TRBD1. This CDR3 is built from 15 residues. Germline loops: CDR1 SSHAT, CDR2 FNYEAQ (reference sequence). The CDR3 here is CASSPGQGVSYEQYF. CDR3 DNA sequence: TGTGCTAGCAGCCCAGGACAGGGGGTTTCCTACGAGCAGTACTTC.

Notes on this clonotype: This CDR3 fails to terminate in the conserved phenylalanine or tryptophan, so it likely reflects a read error. The rearrangement uses TRBV20-1 and TRBJ2-7; 10 nucleotides agree with TRBD2. The J segment lost 7 bases and the V segment lost 6 bases, leaving 9 bases of the junction unmatched. The germline CDR1 and CDR2 sequences are DFQATT and SNEGSKA (reference sequence). This CDR3 contains 13 residues. The CDR3 spells CSALELAGMEQYY. In DNA, the CDR3 is TGCAGTGCACTCGAACTAGCGGGGATGGAGCAGTACTAC.

This clonotype was counted at least ten times. CDR3 sequence reads: CSVVLVGQPQHF. CDR3 nucleotide sequence: TGCAGCGTTGTACTGGTCGGTCAGCCCCAGCATTTT. This chain connects TRBV29-1 to TRBJ1-5; the D is unclear. Germline V CDR1 and CDR2: SQVTM, ANQGSEA. CDR3 length: 12 residues. Trimming left V 4 bases short and J 6 bases short, with 10 bases between.

The table lists this clonotype with many counts. The chain has TRBV12-3 or TRBV12-4 and TRBJ2-5; TRBD1 aligns across 11 bases. CDR3 length: 16 amino acids. J gave up 1 base and V 6 bases, and 7 bases lay outside the gene matches. This chain's CDR3 is CASSISGTGGQETQYF. The CDR3 DNA is TGTGCCAGCAGCATATCCGGGACAGGGGGCCAAGAGACCCAGTACTTC.

This clonotype occurred many times. V usage is TRBV6-1 and J usage is TRBJ2-5; 7 nucleotides line up with TRBD1. Germline V gene data show CDR1 as MNHNS and CDR2 as SASEGT. The CDR3 runs 15 residues. The V and J ends lost 5 bases and 5 bases, in that order; junction bases with no gene match: 11. The CDR3 protein is CASSKNYQGVETQYF. CDR3 DNA: TGTGCCAGCAGTAAAAATTACCAGGGGGTGGAGACCCAGTACTTC.

This clonotype showed up many times. The J gene is TRBJ1-5, the V gene TRBV12-3 or TRBV12-4, with D perhaps TRBD1 (6 bases). The V end was cut by 0 bases, the J end by 2 bases, with 11 bases between. The CDR3 has 16 residues. CDR3 DNA: TGTGCCAGCAGTTTAGCTTTCCCAGGGGGCAATCAGCCCCAGCATTTT. Protein: CASSLAFPGGNQPQHF.

This clonotype showed up many times. This chain links TRBV28 with TRBJ1-1; D unresolved. The germline V gene encodes CDR1 MDHEN and CDR2 SYDVKM. Trimming took off 11 bases at V and 6 bases at J, with 16 bases between the two ends. The CDR3 extends over 12 amino acids. The CDR3 loop reads CAVTEGKSEAFF. The CDR3 DNA reads as TGTGCCGTAACCGAGGGTAAATCTGAAGCTTTCTTT.

This clonotype was observed many times. The chain has TRBV2 and TRBJ2-3; 8 nucleotides match TRBD2. CDR3 length equals 14 residues. From germline, CDR1 is SNHLY and CDR2 FYNNEI. The trim removed 7 bases at V and 5 bases at J, leaving 8 bases unmatched. For the CDR3, the DNA is TGTGCCAGCAAGGCTAGCGGGTCAGGAGATACGCAGTATTTT. Protein: CASKASGSGDTQYF. The full variable domain, rest sourced from reference TRBV2 and TRBJ2-3, is EPEVTQTPSHQVTQMGQEVILRCVPISNHLYFYWYRQILGQKVEFLVSFYNNEISEKSEIFDDQFSVERPDGSNFTLKIRSTKLEDSAMYFCASKASGSGDTQYFGPGTRLTVL.

This clonotype was picked up many times. The genes are TRBV29-1 and TRBJ2-7, with TRBD1 identical over 10 bases. The CDR3 covers 12 residues. Germline V gene sequence: CDR1 SQVTM, CDR2 ANQGSEA. Trimming cost V 7 bases and J 5 bases; bases outside gene matches: 5. In DNA form, the CDR3 reads TGCAGCGCTTCCGACAGGGGGCACGAGCAGTACTTC. Translation gives CSASDRGHEQYF.

The chain is built from TRBV7-2 and TRBJ2-5; D gene ambiguous. V gave up 3 bases and J gave up 5 bases, with 10 bases separating them. Germline loops: CDR1 SGHTA, CDR2 FQGNSA. The CDR3 extends over 13 amino acids. CDR3 region: CASSFEIGETQYF. The CDR3 coding sequence is TGTGCCAGCAGCTTCGAGATCGGGGAGACCCAGTACTTC.

Ten or more counts support this clonotype. This rearrangement joins TRBV20-1 to TRBJ2-5; 7 bases agree with TRBD1. CDR1 DFQATT and CDR2 SNEGSKA come from the germline V gene (reference sequence). The CDR3 contains 13 residues. V lost 2 bases, J lost 5 bases, and 5 bases stayed unmatched. CDR3 DNA sequence: TGCAGTGCTAGACAGGGGGTGGAGGAGACCCAGTACTTC. Translated, it gives CSARQGVEETQYF.